Listed below are T cell receptor beta chains from one sample, sequenced in a study of technical replicates of blood from a few donors. Sequencing used immunoSEQ multiplex PCR; TCRdb keeps in-frame clones, though not all of them. The data contain about 17,000 clones, 82% of them singletons. Sequences were obtained from PBMCs. The receptor set was obtained from a human donor in good health. Some clones in this sample may be carry-over from other donors' samples. Each CDR3 is given with its conserved first and last residue. The D gene is left open where the match is weak. For some rows the clone size is stated as once, few or many, or as a class when expanded; others skip it.

clone_size j_call d_call v_call cdr3_aa cdr3_nt
NA TRBJ2-1 TRBD2 TRBV19 CASSIPQAGGSNEQFF TGTGCCAGTAGTATTCCCCAAGCGGGAGGATCGAATGAGCAGTTCTTC
NA TRBJ2-1 TRBD2 TRBV11-3 CASSSGLAGDDEQFF TGTGCCAGCAGCTCAGGGCTAGCGGGAGACGATGAGCAGTTCTTC
NA TRBJ2-1 NA TRBV2 CASSDVRGISEQFF TGTGCCAGCAGTGATGTTCGGGGGATTAGTGAGCAGTTCTTC
few TRBJ2-7 TRBD1 TRBV5-1 CASSLDVTGNEQYF TGCGCCAGCAGCTTGGACGTGACAGGGAACGAGCAGTACTTC
NA TRBJ1-1 NA TRBV5-1 CASSLKGLSDTEAFF TGCGCCAGCAGCTTGAAGGGGCTGTCTGACACTGAAGCTTTCTTT
once TRBJ2-7 NA TRBV6-5 CASSRLPESLGEQYF TGTGCCAGCAGTCGACTCCCCGAATCCCTCGGGGAGCAGTACTTC
NA TRBJ2-3 TRBD2 TRBV7-9 CASSPPSGRDFNTDTQYF TGTGCCAGCAGCCCACCTAGCGGGAGGGACTTCAACACAGATACGCAGTATTTT
once TRBJ1-2 NA TRBV30 CAWSASAGSRQPF TGTGCCTGGAGTGCTTCCGCCGGGTCCCGGCAACCCTTC
few TRBJ2-2 NA TRBV7-9 CASSPGLTTGELFF TGTGCCAGCAGCCCAGGACTAACGACCGGGGAGCTGTTTTTT
once TRBJ2-1 TRBD1 TRBV9 CASSLTGVSYNEQFF TGTGCCAGCAGCCTTACAGGGGTCTCCTACAATGAGCAGTTCTTC
NA TRBJ2-1 NA TRBV29-1 CSAGGQSSGYNEQFF TGCAGCGCAGGAGGGCAGTCCAGCGGTTACAATGAGCAGTTCTTC
NA TRBJ2-1 NA TRBV5-6 CASARGTPYNEQFF TGTGCCAGCGCCCGGGGAACCCCTTACAATGAGCAGTTCTTC
NA TRBJ2-7 TRBD2 TRBV27 CASTPSSSGSYEQYF TGTGCCAGCACCCCTAGCTCTAGCGGCTCCTACGAGCAGTACTTC
once TRBJ2-7 TRBD1 TRBV19 CASSPPGGAVYEQYF TGTGCCAGTAGTCCCCCAGGGGGCGCTGTATACGAGCAGTACTTC
NA TRBJ2-7 NA TRBV6-1 CASSEEPSLYEQYF TGTGCCAGCAGTGAAGAGCCCTCGCTCTACGAGCAGTACTTC
NA TRBJ2-7 TRBD1 TRBV5-1 CASSAGQAPYEQYF TGCGCCAGCAGCGCGGGACAGGCACCCTACGAGCAGTACTTC
once TRBJ2-7 TRBD2 TRBV2 CASRLTTGTIAYEQYF TGTGCCAGCCGGCTTACAACCGGGACTATTGCCTACGAGCAGTACTTC
NA TRBJ1-2 NA TRBV5-1 CASSLVSANYGYTF TGCGCCAGCAGCTTGGTATCAGCTAACTATGGCTACACCTTC
NA TRBJ2-1 TRBD2 TRBV7-9 CASSLVAGVRNEQFF TGTGCCAGCAGCTTAGTAGCGGGAGTGCGGAATGAGCAGTTCTTC
NA TRBJ2-3 NA TRBV29-1 CSGGVQDTQYF TGCAGCGGGGGGGTCCAGGATACGCAGTATTTT
NA TRBJ2-7 TRBD1 TRBV28 CATYSDREYEQYF TGTGCCACCTACTCGGACAGGGAGTACGAGCAGTACTTC
NA TRBJ2-1 TRBD2 TRBV6-1 CASSETSGSSYNEQFF TGTGCCAGCAGTGAGACTAGCGGGAGCTCCTACAATGAGCAGTTCTTC
NA TRBJ1-4 TRBD1 TRBV14 CASSRQGREKLFF TGTGCCAGCAGCCGACAGGGTAGAGAAAAACTGTTTTTT
few TRBJ1-1 NA TRBV10-3 CAISTGNTEAFF TGTGCCATCAGTACGGGGAACACTGAAGCTTTCTTT
few TRBJ1-5 NA TRBV18 CASSPEASNQPQHF TGTGCCAGCTCACCAGAGGCTAGCAATCAGCCCCAGCATTTT
NA TRBJ1-5 NA TRBV6-1 CASVVTPGDQPQHF TGTGCCAGCGTTGTTACCCCCGGGGATCAGCCCCAGCATTTT
NA TRBJ2-1 TRBD1 TRBV29-1 CSAESAGGAYNEQFF TGCAGCGCCGAGTCAGCAGGGGGCGCCTACAATGAGCAGTTCTTC
NA TRBJ2-2 TRBD1 TRBV29-1 CSVTLQGGTGELFF TGCAGCGTCACTTTACAGGGGGGCACCGGGGAGCTGTTTTTT
NA TRBJ1-1 NA TRBV5-1 CASSSGGGYTEAFF TGCGCCAGCAGCTCGGGGGGGGGATACACTGAAGCTTTCTTT
once TRBJ1-4 NA TRBV5-1 CASSLDQQGSTNEKLFF TGCGCCAGCAGCTTGGACCAACAGGGATCCACTAATGAAAAACTGTTTTTT
NA TRBJ2-1 TRBD2 TRBV28 CASSPGLAKRYEQFF TGTGCCAGCAGTCCGGGACTAGCCAAAAGGTATGAGCAGTTCTTC
NA TRBJ1-1 NA TRBV27 CASSSYGGRGTEAFF TGTGCCAGCAGTTCATACGGGGGGAGGGGGACTGAAGCTTTCTTT
NA TRBJ1-1 NA TRBV27 CASSLSQGNTEAFF TGTGCCAGCAGTTTATCACAGGGGAACACTGAAGCTTTCTTT
NA TRBJ2-2 TRBD1 TRBV10-3 CAIRGQGGTGELFF TGTGCCATCAGGGGACAGGGGGGTACCGGGGAGCTGTTTTTT
NA TRBJ2-5 TRBD2 TRBV29-1 CSVLKREGRETQYF TGCAGCGTTCTCAAGCGGGAGGGCCGAGAGACCCAGTACTTC
NA TRBJ2-3 TRBD2 TRBV6-1 CASSDYAGDTDTQYF TGTGCCAGCAGTGATTATGCGGGAGACACAGATACGCAGTATTTT
NA TRBJ2-5 NA TRBV29-1 CSVVAPSPVVGTQYF TGCAGCGTTGTTGCCCCCTCACCGGTCGTCGGGACCCAGTACTTC
NA TRBJ1-1 TRBD1 TRBV4-3 CASSQTGGEAFF TGCGCCAGCAGCCAGACAGGGGGGGAAGCTTTCTTT
NA TRBJ2-1 NA TRBV2 CASRGVRVEQFF TGTGCCAGCAGAGGGGTTCGAGTTGAGCAGTTCTTC
once TRBJ2-1 NA TRBV10-2 CASSPIDSSYNEQFF TGCGCCAGCTCTCCCATCGACAGCTCCTACAATGAGCAGTTCTTC
NA TRBJ2-1 TRBD1 TRBV6-1 CASSEGEGTGGNEQFF TGTGCCAGCAGTGAGGGGGAGGGGACAGGGGGGAATGAGCAGTTCTTC
NA TRBJ2-1 TRBD1 TRBV19 CASSLRQGKDEQFF TGTGCCAGTAGTCTCAGACAGGGGAAGGATGAGCAGTTCTTC
NA TRBJ1-2 NA TRBV2 CASSESYQGNYGYTF TGTGCCAGCAGTGAAAGTTATCAGGGAAACTATGGCTACACCTTC
NA TRBJ2-3 NA TRBV5-1 CASSLEQGFTDTQYF TGCGCCAGCAGCTTGGAGCAGGGTTTCACAGATACGCAGTATTTT
NA TRBJ2-7 TRBD2 TRBV19 CASSIGSGRARRTYEQYF TGTGCCAGTAGTATAGGCAGCGGGAGGGCCCGGAGAACCTACGAGCAGTACTTC
NA TRBJ2-5 TRBD2 TRBV10-2 CASRRTSGPQETQYF TGCGCCAGCAGAAGGACTAGCGGGCCCCAAGAGACCCAGTACTTC
NA TRBJ1-2 NA TRBV11-2 CASSLDLNSAIGYTF TGTGCCAGCAGCCTCGACCTCAACAGTGCTATTGGCTACACCTTC
NA TRBJ2-7 TRBD2 TRBV6-1 CASGRESTYEQYF TGTGCCAGCGGGCGGGAGTCGACCTACGAGCAGTACTTC
NA TRBJ2-6 NA TRBV2 CASTKAGTGANVLTF TGTGCCAGCACCAAAGCGGGTACTGGGGCCAACGTCCTGACTTTC
NA TRBJ2-5 NA TRBV6-4 CASSETHQETQYF TGTGCCAGCAGTGAAACACACCAAGAGACCCAGTACTTC
NA TRBJ2-7 TRBD1 TRBV28 CASSLGTGGHEQYF TGTGCCAGCAGTCTCGGGACAGGGGGGCACGAGCAGTACTTC
NA TRBJ2-7 NA TRBV2 CASSGTPGGLGEQYF TGTGCCAGCAGTGGGACCCCCGGGGGGCTCGGCGAGCAGTACTTC
NA TRBJ2-1 TRBD2 TRBV29-1 CSVGRGGFNEQFF TGCAGCGTTGGCCGGGGGGGGTTCAATGAGCAGTTCTTC
NA TRBJ2-7 NA TRBV18 CASSPLGSSYEQYF TGTGCCAGCTCACCACTTGGTAGCAGCTACGAGCAGTACTTC
few TRBJ1-2 NA TRBV30 CAWTRLGGGNAPNYGYTF TGTGCCTGGACCCGGTTAGGCGGGGGCAACGCTCCTAACTATGGCTACACCTTC
NA TRBJ2-2 TRBD2 TRBV12-5 CASGLDLGRATGELFF TGTGCTAGTGGTTTGGATCTCGGGAGGGCCACCGGGGAGCTGTTTTTT
NA TRBJ2-2 TRBD2 TRBV18 CASSPRPRLAGLNTGELFF TGTGCCAGCTCCCCCAGGCCGCGACTAGCGGGGTTGAACACCGGGGAGCTGTTTTTT
once TRBJ1-2 NA TRBV19 CASSPRQLGYTF TGTGCCAGTAGTCCAAGACAATTAGGCTACACCTTC
NA TRBJ2-7 NA TRBV14 CASSHNTHYEQYF TGTGCCAGCAGCCATAACACCCACTACGAGCAGTACTTC